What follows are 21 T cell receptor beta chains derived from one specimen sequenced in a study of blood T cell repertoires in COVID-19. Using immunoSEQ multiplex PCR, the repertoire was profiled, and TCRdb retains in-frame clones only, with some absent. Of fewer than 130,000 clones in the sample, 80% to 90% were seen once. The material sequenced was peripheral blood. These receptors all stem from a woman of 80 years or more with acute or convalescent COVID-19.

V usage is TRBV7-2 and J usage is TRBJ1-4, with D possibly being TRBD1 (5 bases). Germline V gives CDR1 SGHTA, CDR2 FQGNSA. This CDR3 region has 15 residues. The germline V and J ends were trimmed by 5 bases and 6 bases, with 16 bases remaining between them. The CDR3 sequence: CASSPQVGQDEKLFF. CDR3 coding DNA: TGTGCCAGCAGCCCACAGGTCGGGCAGGATGAAAAACTGTTTTTT.

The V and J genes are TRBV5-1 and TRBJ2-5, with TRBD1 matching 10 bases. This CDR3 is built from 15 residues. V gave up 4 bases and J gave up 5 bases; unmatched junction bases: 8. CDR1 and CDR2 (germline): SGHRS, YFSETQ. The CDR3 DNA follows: TGCGCCAGCAGCCTCTCCGGGACAGGGGTCGAGACCCAGTACTTC. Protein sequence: CASSLSGTGVETQYF.

CDR3 in amino acids: CAWSTLGAGNTGELFF. CDR3 nucleotide sequence: TGTGCCTGGAGTACACTGGGGGCAGGGAACACCGGGGAGCTGTTTTTT. The chain links TRBV30 to TRBJ2-2; D might be TRBD1 (6 bases). The ends were cut back, 2 bases at V and 1 base at J, with 14 bases in the middle. Germline CDR1 GTSNPN, CDR2 SVGIG (reference sequence). This CDR3 contains 16 residues.

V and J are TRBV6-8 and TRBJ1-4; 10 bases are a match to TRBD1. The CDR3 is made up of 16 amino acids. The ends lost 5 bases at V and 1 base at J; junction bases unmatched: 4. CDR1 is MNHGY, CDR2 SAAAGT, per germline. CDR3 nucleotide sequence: TGTGCCAGCAGTCGGGACAGGGGTTTAACTAATGAAAAACTGTTTTTT. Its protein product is CASSRDRGLTNEKLFF.

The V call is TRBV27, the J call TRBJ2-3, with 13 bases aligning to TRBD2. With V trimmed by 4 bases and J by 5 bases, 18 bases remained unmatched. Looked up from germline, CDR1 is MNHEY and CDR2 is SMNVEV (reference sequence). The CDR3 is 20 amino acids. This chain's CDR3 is CASSYTPSPFGLAGVDTQYF. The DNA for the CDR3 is TGTGCCAGCAGTTATACCCCCAGCCCCTTCGGACTAGCGGGGGTAGATACGCAGTATTTT.

CDR3 loop: CASSTGTGHTF. Written as DNA, the CDR3 is TGTGCCAGTAGTACCGGGACAGGTCACACCTTC. This chain connects TRBV19 to TRBJ1-2; 8 bases map to TRBD1. Trimming cost V 4 bases and J 12 bases; bases outside gene matches: 4. The CDR3 length is 11 residues. Germline V gene sequence: CDR1 LNHDA, CDR2 SQIVND (reference sequence). The full variable domain, its missing parts supplied by reference TRBV19 and TRBJ1-2, is DGGITQSPKYLFRKEGQNVTLSCEQNLNHDAMYWYRQDPGQGLRLIYYSQIVNDFQKGDIAEGYSVSREKKESFPLTVTSAQKNPTAFYLCASSTGTGHTFGSGTRLTVV.

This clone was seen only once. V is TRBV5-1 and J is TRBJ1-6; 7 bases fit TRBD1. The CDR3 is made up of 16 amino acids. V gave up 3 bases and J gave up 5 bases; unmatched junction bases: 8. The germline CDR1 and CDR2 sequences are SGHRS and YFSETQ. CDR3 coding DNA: TGCGCCAGCAGCTCGACAGGGAGATCTGATAATTCACCCCTCCACTTT. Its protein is CASSSTGRSDNSPLHF. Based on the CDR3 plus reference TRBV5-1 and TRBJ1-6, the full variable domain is KAGVTQTPRYLIKTRGQQVTLSCSPISGHRSVSWYQQTPGQGLQFLFEYFSETQRNKGNFPGRFSGRQFSNSRSEMNVSTLELGDSALYLCASSSTGRSDNSPLHFGNGTRLTVT.

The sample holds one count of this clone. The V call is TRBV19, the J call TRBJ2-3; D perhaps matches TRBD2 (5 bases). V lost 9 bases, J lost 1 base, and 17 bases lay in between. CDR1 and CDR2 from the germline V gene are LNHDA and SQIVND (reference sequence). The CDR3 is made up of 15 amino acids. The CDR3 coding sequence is TGTGCCAGCAGTGATCGGGGAGTCGGCACAGATACGCAGTATTTT. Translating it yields CASSDRGVGTDTQYF.

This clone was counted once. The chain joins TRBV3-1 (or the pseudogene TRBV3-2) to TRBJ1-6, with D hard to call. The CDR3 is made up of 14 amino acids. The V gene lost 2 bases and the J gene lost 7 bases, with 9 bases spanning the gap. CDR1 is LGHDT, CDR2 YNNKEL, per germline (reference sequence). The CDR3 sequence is CASSQFWANSPLHF. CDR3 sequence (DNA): TGTGCCAGCAGCCAATTTTGGGCGAATTCACCCCTCCACTTT.

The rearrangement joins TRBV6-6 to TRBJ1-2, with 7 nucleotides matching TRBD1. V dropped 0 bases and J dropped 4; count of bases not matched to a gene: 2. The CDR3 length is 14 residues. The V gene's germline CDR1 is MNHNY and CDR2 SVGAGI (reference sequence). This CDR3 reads CASSYSPGGYGYTF. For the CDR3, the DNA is TGTGCCAGCAGTTACTCTCCAGGGGGCTATGGCTACACCTTC.

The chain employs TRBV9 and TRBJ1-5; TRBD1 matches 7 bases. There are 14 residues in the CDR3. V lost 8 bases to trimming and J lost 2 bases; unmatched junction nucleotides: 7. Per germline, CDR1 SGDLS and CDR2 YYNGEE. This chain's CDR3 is CASIEGQGNQPQHF. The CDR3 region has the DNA TGTGCCAGTATCGAAGGACAGGGCAATCAGCCCCAGCATTTT.

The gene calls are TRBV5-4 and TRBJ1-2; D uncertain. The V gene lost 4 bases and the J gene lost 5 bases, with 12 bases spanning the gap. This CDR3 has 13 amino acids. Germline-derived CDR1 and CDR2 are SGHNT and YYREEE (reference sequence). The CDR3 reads CASSQDALYGYTF. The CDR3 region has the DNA TGTGCCAGCAGCCAAGACGCACTATATGGCTACACCTTC.

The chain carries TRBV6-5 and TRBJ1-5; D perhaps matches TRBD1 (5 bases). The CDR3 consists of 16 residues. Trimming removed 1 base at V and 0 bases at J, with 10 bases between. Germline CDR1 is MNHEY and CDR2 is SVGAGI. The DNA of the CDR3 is TGTGCCAGCAGTTACTACGAAGGGGATAGCAATCAGCCCCAGCATTTT. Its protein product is CASSYYEGDSNQPQHF.

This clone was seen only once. The CDR3 DNA is TGTGCCAGTAGTCCTGGCACAGGGGTTAACTATGGCTACACCTTC. This sequence encodes CASSPGTGVNYGYTF. The V and J genes are TRBV19 and TRBJ1-2; 7 bases match TRBD1. V lost 5 bases to trimming and J lost 1 base; unmatched junction nucleotides: 7. The CDR3 sequence is 15 residues long. Per germline, CDR1 LNHDA and CDR2 SQIVND (reference sequence). Drawing the rest from reference TRBV19 and TRBJ1-2, the complete variable domain is DGGITQSPKYLFRKEGQNVTLSCEQNLNHDAMYWYRQDPGQGLRLIYYSQIVNDFQKGDIAEGYSVSREKKESFPLTVTSAQKNPTAFYLCASSPGTGVNYGYTFGSGTRLTVV.

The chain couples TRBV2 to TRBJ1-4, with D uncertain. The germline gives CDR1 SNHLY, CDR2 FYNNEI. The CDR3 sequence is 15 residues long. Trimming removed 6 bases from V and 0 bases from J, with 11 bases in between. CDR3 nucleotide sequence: TGTGCCAGCAGGCCAGGAAGAACAACTAATGAAAAACTGTTTTTT. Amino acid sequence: CASRPGRTTNEKLFF.

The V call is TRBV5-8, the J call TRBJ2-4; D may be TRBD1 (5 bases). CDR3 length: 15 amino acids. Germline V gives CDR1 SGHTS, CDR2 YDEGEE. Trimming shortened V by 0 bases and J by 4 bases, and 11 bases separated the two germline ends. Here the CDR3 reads CASSLGQFDKNIQYF. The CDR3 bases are TGTGCCAGCAGCTTGGGACAGTTTGATAAAAACATTCAGTACTTC.

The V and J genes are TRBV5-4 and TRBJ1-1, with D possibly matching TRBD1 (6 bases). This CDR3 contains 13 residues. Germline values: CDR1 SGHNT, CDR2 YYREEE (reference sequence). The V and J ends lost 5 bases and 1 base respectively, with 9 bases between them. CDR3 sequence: CASRQGGNTEAFF. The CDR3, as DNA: TGTGCCAGCAGGCAAGGGGGGAACACTGAAGCTTTCTTT.

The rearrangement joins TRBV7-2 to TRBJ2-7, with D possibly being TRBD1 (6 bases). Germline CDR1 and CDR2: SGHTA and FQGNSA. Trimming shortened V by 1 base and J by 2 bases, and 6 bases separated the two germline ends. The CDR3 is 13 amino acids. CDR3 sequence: CASSLGTAYEQYF. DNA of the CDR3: TGTGCCAGCAGCTTAGGGACAGCCTACGAGCAGTACTTC.

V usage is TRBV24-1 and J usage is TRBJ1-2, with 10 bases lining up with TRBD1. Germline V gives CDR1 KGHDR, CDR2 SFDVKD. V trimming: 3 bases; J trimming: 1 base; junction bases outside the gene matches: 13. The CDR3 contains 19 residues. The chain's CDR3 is CATSDASGTGEGNNYGYTF. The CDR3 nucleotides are TGTGCCACCAGTGATGCGTCCGGGACAGGGGAGGGGAATAACTATGGCTACACCTTC.

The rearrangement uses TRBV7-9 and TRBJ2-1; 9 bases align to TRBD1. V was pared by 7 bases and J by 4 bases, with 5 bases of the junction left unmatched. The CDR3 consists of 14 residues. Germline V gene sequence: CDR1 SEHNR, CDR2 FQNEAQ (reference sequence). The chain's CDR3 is CASKDRGLYNEQFF. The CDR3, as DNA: TGTGCCAGCAAGGACAGGGGATTATACAATGAGCAGTTCTTC.

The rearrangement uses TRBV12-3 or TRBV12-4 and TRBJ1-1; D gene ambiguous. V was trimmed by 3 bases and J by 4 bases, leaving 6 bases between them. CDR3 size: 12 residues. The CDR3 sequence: CASSFFGTEAFF. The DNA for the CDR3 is TGTGCCAGCAGTTTTTTCGGCACTGAAGCTTTCTTT.